These 3 T cell receptor beta chains came from one sample sequenced in a study of neurological immune-mediated disorders. Each CDR3 protein is one row after TCRdb ran MiXCR on the 5' RACE reads. The sample holds about 33,000 distinct CDR3 sequences, less than 1.6% seen once. Specimen: PBMCs. Receptors were obtained from a woman in her thirties with multiple sclerosis.

There are many counts of this clonotype. J is TRBJ2-7 and V is TRBV5-1; no clear D gene. The CDR3 loop spans 13 amino acids. In germline, CDR1 is SGHRS, CDR2 YFSETQ. Trimming left V 5 bases short and J 1 base short, with 10 bases between. The CDR3 region has the DNA TGCGCCAGCAGGGCCGAACCGTCCTACGAGCAGTACTTC. Amino acids: CASRAEPSYEQYF.

In its sample, this clonotype was seen many times. The chain is built from TRBV7-3 and TRBJ1-1; the D is unclear. This CDR3 spans 11 amino acids. Trimming took off 2 bases at V and 14 bases at J, with 12 bases between the two ends. The germline V gene encodes CDR1 SGHTA and CDR2 FQGTGA. DNA of the CDR3: TGTGCCAGCAGCTTACAGCGTGGAGTGTTCTTT. Its translation: CASSLQRGVFF. The full variable domain, rest sourced from reference TRBV7-3 and TRBJ1-1, is GAGVSQTPSNKVTEKGKYVELRCDPISGHTALYWYRQSLGQGPEFLIYFQGTGAADDSGLPNDRFFAVRPEGSVSTLKIQRTERGDSAVYLCASSLQRGVFFGQGTRLTVV.

This clonotype has a count of ten or more. The rearrangement uses TRBV12-3 or TRBV12-4 and TRBJ1-5; 10 nucleotides line up with TRBD1. The V segment lost 8 bases and the J segment 6 bases; nucleotides outside the gene matches: 7. The CDR3 sequence is 14 residues long. The CDR3 DNA follows: TGTGCCAGCCCCGGGACAGGGGTCTCTCAGCCCCAGCATTTT. Amino acids: CASPGTGVSQPQHF.